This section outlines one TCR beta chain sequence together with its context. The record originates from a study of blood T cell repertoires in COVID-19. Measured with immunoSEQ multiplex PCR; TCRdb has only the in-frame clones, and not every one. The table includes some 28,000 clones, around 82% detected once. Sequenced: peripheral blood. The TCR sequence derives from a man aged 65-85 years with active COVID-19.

The CDR3 loop reads CASSDVGTSIDEQFF. The CDR3 DNA reads TGTGCCAGCAGTGACGTCGGGACTAGCATCGATGAGCAGTTCTTC. The rearrangement uses TRBV6-4 and TRBJ2-1; 9 bases are a match to TRBD2. V shed 2 bases and J 8 bases; nucleotides not matched to a gene: 7. The CDR3 spans 15 residues. CDR1 and CDR2 (germline): MRHNA, SNTAGT.